This is a list of T cell receptor beta chains from one sample in a study of T-cell memory formation after mild COVID-19. TCRdb recomputed calls from the 5' RACE reads with MiXCR, one row per CDR3 protein. Altogether about 350,000 distinct CDR3 sequences are present, roughly 15% being singletons, with the ten largest covering approximately 22%. The sample was PBMCs or a T cell subset sorted from them (not recorded which). The origin of the receptors is a man younger than 30 who had mild COVID-19 (a few samples of this study predate the infection). Cell type and time point are not known. The CDR3 runs from the conserved cysteine through the conserved F or W. Fields, in order: clone size, V gene, J gene, D gene, CDR3 DNA, CDR3 protein. The D gene is left open where the match is weak. For some rows the clone size is stated as once, few or many, or as a class when expanded; others skip it.

size: NA; V: TRBV20-1; J: TRBJ1-5; D: TRBD1; DNA: TGCAGTGCTCCACCGGGACAGGGAGATCAGCCCCAGCATTTT; CDR3: CSAPPGQGDQPQHF
size: many; V: TRBV5-1; J: TRBJ2-3; D: NA; DNA: TGCGCCAGCAGCTTGGGTGGCGGGTCCGCAGATACGCAGTATTTT; CDR3: CASSLGGGSADTQYF
size: NA; V: TRBV6-2/TRBV6-3; J: TRBJ2-3; D: TRBD1; DNA: TGTGCCAGCAGAGCCACAGGGGGGGATACGCAGTATTTT; CDR3: CASRATGGDTQYF
size: many; V: TRBV3-1; J: TRBJ2-3; D: TRBD2; DNA: TGTGCCAGCAGCCAAGGACTAGCGGGGAGCACAGATACGCAGTATTTT; CDR3: CASSQGLAGSTDTQYF
size: many; V: TRBV5-1; J: TRBJ2-3; D: NA; DNA: TGCGCCAGCAGTAGTACTAGCACAGATACGCAGTATTTT; CDR3: CASSSTSTDTQYF
size: NA; V: TRBV2; J: TRBJ2-3; D: NA; DNA: TGTGCCAGCAGTGTAGTCAGGGGTTTAGAAGATACGCAGTATTTT; CDR3: CASSVVRGLEDTQYF
size: few; V: TRBV5-1; J: TRBJ1-2; D: TRBD1; DNA: TGCGCCAGCAGCATGGGACAGCAAAAGTTCTATGGCTACACCTTC; CDR3: CASSMGQQKFYGYTF
size: many; V: TRBV6-4; J: TRBJ2-1; D: TRBD2; DNA: TGTGCCAGCAGTGAAAAAGCGGGGGGGTACAATGAGCAGTTCTTC; CDR3: CASSEKAGGYNEQFF
size: NA; V: TRBV7-9; J: TRBJ2-1; D: TRBD1; DNA: TGTGCCAGCAGCCCAAGTAGGGGACAGGGGAACAATGAGCAGTTCTTC; CDR3: CASSPSRGQGNNEQFF
size: NA; V: TRBV25-1; J: TRBJ1-2; D: NA; DNA: TGTGCCAGCAGTGAATTGGAGGGCGGGTATGGCTACACCTTC; CDR3: CASSELEGGYGYTF
size: NA; V: TRBV27; J: TRBJ2-6; D: NA; DNA: TGTGCCAGCAGTTTCGCCCAGTCGTCTGGGGCCAACGTCCTGACTTTC; CDR3: CASSFAQSSGANVLTF
size: few; V: TRBV7-9; J: TRBJ2-7; D: NA; DNA: TGTGCCAGCAGCCTGGACGGACTCTCCTACGAGCAGTACTTC; CDR3: CASSLDGLSYEQYF
size: few; V: TRBV4-3; J: TRBJ1-4; D: NA; DNA: TGCGCCAGCAGCCAAGCCGGACAGAGTGCCGAAAAACTGTTTTTT; CDR3: CASSQAGQSAEKLFF
size: NA; V: TRBV10-2; J: TRBJ2-5; D: TRBD1; DNA: TGCGCCAGCAGTGAGTTCGGGACAGGGGTAGAGACCCAGTACTTC; CDR3: CASSEFGTGVETQYF
size: NA; V: TRBV6-5; J: TRBJ2-3; D: TRBD1; DNA: TGTGCCAGCAGCCCTAAAGCGCCGGGACAGGCAGCAGATACGCAGTATTTT; CDR3: CASSPKAPGQAADTQYF
size: NA; V: TRBV28; J: TRBJ2-5; D: TRBD2; DNA: TGTGCCAGCAGCCCGGGACTAGCCCAGACCCAGTACTTC; CDR3: CASSPGLAQTQYF
size: many; V: TRBV4-2; J: TRBJ2-5; D: TRBD2; DNA: TGTGCCAGCAGCCAAGGGATTGGACGGGGGGTCGGAACACTCCAAGAGACCCAGTACTTC; CDR3: CASSQGIGRGVGTLQETQYF
size: NA; V: TRBV3-1; J: TRBJ2-3; D: TRBD1; DNA: TGTGCCAGCAGCCAAGGACCTAGGGACAGCCTTGATTCAGATACGCAGTATTTT; CDR3: CASSQGPRDSLDSDTQYF
size: few; V: TRBV5-1; J: TRBJ2-2; D: NA; DNA: TGCGCCAGCAGCCTAATATCCAACCTGGCCTCACGAGGGGAGCTGTTTTTT; CDR3: CASSLISNLASRGELFF
size: NA; V: TRBV10-3; J: TRBJ1-2; D: NA; DNA: TGTGCCATCAGTGAGTCGAGGCAACGCGGGCTTGACTATGGCTACACCTTC; CDR3: CAISESRQRGLDYGYTF
size: NA; V: TRBV12-5; J: TRBJ1-1; D: NA; DNA: TGTGCTAGTGGTTCCCCGGGCAGCCTGAACACTGAAGCTTTCTTT; CDR3: CASGSPGSLNTEAFF
size: NA; V: TRBV12-3/TRBV12-4; J: TRBJ2-7; D: NA; DNA: TGTGCCAGTACTAGGGCCCTACCCTACGAGCAGTACTTC; CDR3: CASTRALPYEQYF
size: NA; V: TRBV3-1; J: TRBJ1-3; D: NA; DNA: TGTGCCAGCAGCCAAGACCCCTTGGTGGTTTACTCTGGAAACACCATATATTTT; CDR3: CASSQDPLVVYSGNTIYF
size: NA; V: TRBV9; J: TRBJ1-5; D: NA; DNA: TGTGCCAGCCCCTGGGCGGTCTCATCCCAGCATTTT; CDR3: CASPWAVSSQHF
size: NA; V: TRBV23-1; J: TRBJ1-1; D: NA; DNA: TGCGCCAGCAGGGCGGCCGACACTGAAGCTTTCTTT; CDR3: CASRAADTEAFF
size: few; V: TRBV6-6; J: TRBJ1-1; D: TRBD1; DNA: TGTGCCAGCAGTTACTCGACAGGACAGGGGGACACTGAAGCTTTCTTT; CDR3: CASSYSTGQGDTEAFF
size: many; V: TRBV20-1; J: TRBJ2-2; D: NA; DNA: TGCAGTGCCCGCCTTGGAGTATCTACCGGGGAGCTGTTTTTT; CDR3: CSARLGVSTGELFF
size: NA; V: TRBV5-1; J: TRBJ1-6; D: NA; DNA: TGCGCCAGCAGTCGAGAGGGGGACAATTCACCCCTCCACTTT; CDR3: CASSREGDNSPLHF
size: few; V: TRBV12-3/TRBV12-4; J: TRBJ2-3; D: TRBD2; DNA: TGTGCCAGCAGTCCCAGGGCCGGGACTAGCGGGGGGGCGACAGATACGCAGTATTTT; CDR3: CASSPRAGTSGGATDTQYF
size: few; V: TRBV12-3/TRBV12-4; J: TRBJ1-1; D: NA; DNA: TGTGCCAGCAGTAACTTAGGCCTGAACACTGAAGCTTTCTTT; CDR3: CASSNLGLNTEAFF
size: few; V: TRBV7-2; J: TRBJ2-2; D: TRBD1; DNA: TGTGCCAGCAGCCGAGCCGGGACAGGGGGCCGGTCCGAGCTGTTTTTT; CDR3: CASSRAGTGGRSELFF
size: NA; V: TRBV27; J: TRBJ2-5; D: NA; DNA: TGTGCCAGCAGCGGGACCGCGGCCGGAGAGACCCAGTACTTC; CDR3: CASSGTAAGETQYF
size: few; V: TRBV6-5; J: TRBJ2-1; D: TRBD1; DNA: TGTGCCAGCAGTTACTCTAGGACAGGGGGCTACAATGAGCAGTTCTTC; CDR3: CASSYSRTGGYNEQFF
size: once; V: TRBV2; J: TRBJ2-3; D: NA; DNA: TGTGCCAGCACTAGCGTGAGTACGCAGTATTTT; CDR3: CASTSVSTQYF
size: few; V: TRBV10-3; J: TRBJ1-2; D: TRBD1; DNA: TGTGCCATCAGCTCCGGACAGGCGGCTAGTGGCTACACCTTC; CDR3: CAISSGQAASGYTF
size: few; V: TRBV7-6; J: TRBJ2-1; D: TRBD2; DNA: TGTGCCAGCAGCGGGACTAGCCCCGCGAATGAGCAGTTCTTC; CDR3: CASSGTSPANEQFF
size: few; V: TRBV5-1; J: TRBJ1-6; D: NA; DNA: TGCGCCAGCAGCTTATCCGGGACCTACCAGTCCCCCCTCCACTTT; CDR3: CASSLSGTYQSPLHF
size: NA; V: TRBV29-1; J: TRBJ2-1; D: NA; DNA: TGCAGCGCTTCCCCCGCCAGCTACAATGAGCAGTTCTTC; CDR3: CSASPASYNEQFF
size: NA; V: TRBV28; J: TRBJ1-4; D: TRBD1; DNA: TGTGCCAGCAGTACATGGCGGACAGGGGCGGATAATGAAAAACTGTTTTTT; CDR3: CASSTWRTGADNEKLFF
size: many; V: TRBV12-3/TRBV12-4; J: TRBJ2-4; D: NA; DNA: TGTGCCAGCAGTCAATCCCGGGATATTCAGTACTTC; CDR3: CASSQSRDIQYF
size: few; V: TRBV4-1; J: TRBJ2-5; D: TRBD1; DNA: TGCGCCAGCAGCCAAGTGGACAGGGAGGAGACCCAGTACTTC; CDR3: CASSQVDREETQYF
size: few; V: TRBV19; J: TRBJ1-1; D: NA; DNA: TGTGCCAGTAGGCCCCAACAGGGTTTGAAAGCTTTCTTT; CDR3: CASRPQQGLKAFF
size: few; V: TRBV7-9; J: TRBJ2-3; D: NA; DNA: TGTGCCAGCAGCTTAGTTCCTCGTCGGACAGATACGCAGTATTTT; CDR3: CASSLVPRRTDTQYF
size: few; V: TRBV24-1; J: TRBJ1-2; D: NA; DNA: TGTGCCACCAGTGACAACTATGGCTACACCTTC; CDR3: CATSDNYGYTF
size: many; V: TRBV7-2; J: TRBJ2-5; D: TRBD2; DNA: TGTGCCAGCAGCCGACTAGCGAACCAAGAGACCCAGTACTTC; CDR3: CASSRLANQETQYF
size: few; V: TRBV9; J: TRBJ2-3; D: NA; DNA: TGTGCCAGCAGCGTGGAGGCTCAGAATACGCAGTATTTT; CDR3: CASSVEAQNTQYF
size: few; V: TRBV19; J: TRBJ2-5; D: NA; DNA: TGTGCCACATCCCGTTATGGAGGAGAGACCCAGTACTTC; CDR3: CATSRYGGETQYF
size: NA; V: TRBV4-1; J: TRBJ1-1; D: NA; DNA: TGCGCCAGCAGCCAAGTAGTTTTGGGAGCTCCGGGGGGATTGAACACTGAAGCTTTCTTT; CDR3: CASSQVVLGAPGGLNTEAFF